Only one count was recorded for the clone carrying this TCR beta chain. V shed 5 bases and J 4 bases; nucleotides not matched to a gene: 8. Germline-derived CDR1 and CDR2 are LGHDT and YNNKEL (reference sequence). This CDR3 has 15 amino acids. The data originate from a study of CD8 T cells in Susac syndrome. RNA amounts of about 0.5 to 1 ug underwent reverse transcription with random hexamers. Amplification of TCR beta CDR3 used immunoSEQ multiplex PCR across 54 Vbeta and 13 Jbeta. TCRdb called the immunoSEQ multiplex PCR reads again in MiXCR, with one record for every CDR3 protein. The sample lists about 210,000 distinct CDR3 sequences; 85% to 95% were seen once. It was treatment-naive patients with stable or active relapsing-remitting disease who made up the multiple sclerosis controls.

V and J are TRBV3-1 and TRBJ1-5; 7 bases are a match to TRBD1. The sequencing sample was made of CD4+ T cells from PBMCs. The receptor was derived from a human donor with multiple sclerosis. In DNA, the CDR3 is TGTGCCAGCAGCAGGGACAGCTCACCAAATCAGCCCCAGCATTTT. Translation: CASSRDSSPNQPQHF.